Following are 15 T cell receptor beta chains from one sample sequenced in a study of brain T cells in children with intractable seizures. Generated by immunoSEQ multiplex PCR, the TCRdb table keeps only in-frame clones and is missing some. This repertoire shows around 80,000 clones, around 91% found once; its top ten account for 24%. This specimen consisted of peripheral blood, obtained at surgery. The receptors stem from a girl aged 2-10 years with Rasmussen encephalitis and intractable seizures.

The chain links TRBV18 to TRBJ2-3, with D possibly being TRBD2 (6 bases). Trimming removed 7 bases from V and 3 bases from J, with 8 bases in between. CDR1 and CDR2 (germline): KGHSH, LQKENI. The CDR3 loop spans 12 amino acids. As DNA, the CDR3 is TGTGCCAGCTATAGCGGAACAGATACGCAGTATTTT. This gives the protein CASYSGTDTQYF. Filled out from reference TRBV18 and TRBJ2-3, the complete variable domain reads NAGVMQNPRHLVRRRGQEARLRCSPMKGHSHVYWYRQLPEEGLKFMVYLQKENIIDESGMPKERFSAEFPKEGPSILRIQQVVRGDSAAYFCASYSGTDTQYFGPGTRLTVL.

Here the CDR3 reads CASNRQPQHF. CDR3 nucleotide sequence: TGTGCCAGCAACAGGCAGCCCCAGCATTTT. J is TRBJ1-5 and V is TRBV6-5, with a tentative D call TRBD1 (5 bases). The CDR3 loop spans 10 amino acids. Trimming cost V 7 bases and J 7 bases, with 5 bases left between them. CDR1 is MNHEY and CDR2 is SVGAGI in the germline V gene.

The rearrangement joins TRBV19 to TRBJ2-4; a weak D match, TRBD2 (5 bases). V was clipped by 3 bases and J by 2 bases, with 11 bases between them. This CDR3 has 15 amino acids. CDR1 and CDR2 (germline): LNHDA, SQIVND (reference sequence). The chain's CDR3 is CASSITRLPKNIQYF. As DNA, the CDR3 is TGTGCCAGTAGTATCACCAGACTACCCAAAAACATTCAGTACTTC.

The chain carries TRBV6-4 and TRBJ1-1, with 7 bases that match TRBD1. This CDR3 has 13 amino acids. V was clipped by 2 bases and J by 11 bases; unmatched bases: 8. CDR1 is MRHNA and CDR2 is SNTAGT in the germline V gene. CDR3 nucleotides: TGTGCCAGCAGTGACGCCGTCACAGGGGTGGCTTTCTTT. It yields the protein CASSDAVTGVAFF.

The rearrangement joins TRBV15 to TRBJ1-3; D call uncertain. The CDR3 has 16 residues. V shed 5 bases and J shed 2 bases, with 16 bases lying between them. Germline V gene sequence: CDR1 LNHNV, CDR2 YYDKDF (reference sequence). CDR3 region: CATSGNRDPTGNTIYF. As DNA, the CDR3 is TGTGCCACCAGCGGTAACCGAGACCCTACTGGAAACACCATATATTTT.

The J gene is TRBJ1-6, the V gene TRBV19; 8 bases line up with TRBD1. Losses at the gene ends were 6 bases for V and 5 bases for J; bases not matched to a gene: 6. The CDR3 is 15 residues long. Germline V gives CDR1 LNHDA, CDR2 SQIVND (reference sequence). CDR3 region: CASRGDRNNNSPLHF. The CDR3 DNA sequence: TGTGCCAGTAGGGGGGACAGGAATAATAATTCACCCCTCCACTTT.

This clone appeared once. The V call is TRBV3-1 (or the pseudogene TRBV3-2), the J call TRBJ2-3; D is possibly TRBD1 (6 bases). The germline V gene has CDR1 LGHDT and CDR2 YNNKEL (reference sequence). The V end was cut by 4 bases, the J end by 3 bases, with 8 bases between. This CDR3 has 13 residues. CDR3 loop: CASSPTGTDTQYF. The CDR3 nucleotides are TGTGCCAGCAGCCCCACAGGGACAGATACGCAGTATTTT.

The V gene is TRBV19, the J gene TRBJ2-1; 7 nucleotides line up with TRBD1. The CDR3 spans 11 residues. Trimming removed 6 bases from V and 16 bases from J; junction bases left unmatched: 9. Germline-derived CDR1 and CDR2 are LNHDA and SQIVND (reference sequence). The CDR3 bases are TGTGCCAGTAGCCTCCGGGACAGCCGATTCTTC. This translates into CASSLRDSRFF. Together with reference TRBV19 and TRBJ2-1, the CDR3 gives the full variable domain: DGGITQSPKYLFRKEGQNVTLSCEQNLNHDAMYWYRQDPGQGLRLIYYSQIVNDFQKGDIAEGYSVSREKKESFPLTVTSAQKNPTAFYLCASSLRDSRFFGPGTRLTVL.

This clone was seen only a few times. DNA of the CDR3: TGTGCCAGCAGTTACCTACGCACAGATACGCAGTATTTT. Translated: CASSYLRTDTQYF. The chain is built from TRBV6-5 and TRBJ2-3; D not certain. CDR1 and CDR2 (germline): MNHEY, SVGAGI. CDR3 size: 13 residues. The germline V and J ends were trimmed by 2 bases and 1 base, with 4 bases remaining between them.

The rearrangement uses TRBV19 and TRBJ1-1; D might be TRBD1 (5 bases). The CDR3 covers 13 residues. Germline V gene data show CDR1 as LNHDA and CDR2 as SQIVND (reference sequence). Between the trimmed V and J ends, which lost 5 bases and 11 bases, there was a span of 18 bases. CDR3: CASSAGDLFRAFF. Here the CDR3 DNA reads TGTGCCAGTAGTGCCGGGGACCTTTTTCGGGCTTTCTTT. The full variable domain, its missing parts supplied by reference TRBV19 and TRBJ1-1, is DGGITQSPKYLFRKEGQNVTLSCEQNLNHDAMYWYRQDPGQGLRLIYYSQIVNDFQKGDIAEGYSVSREKKESFPLTVTSAQKNPTAFYLCASSAGDLFRAFFGQGTRLTVV.

The chain has TRBV2 and TRBJ1-2; perhaps TRBD1 as D (6 bases). Trimming cost V 5 bases and J 4 bases, with 11 bases left between them. This CDR3 comprises 13 residues. CDR1 is SNHLY, CDR2 FYNNEI, per germline. CDR3 amino acids: CASSTQGAYGYTF. The DNA for the CDR3 is TGTGCCAGCAGTACACAGGGAGCCTATGGCTACACCTTC.

The V and J genes are TRBV2 and TRBJ2-4; no clear D gene. Between the trimmed V and J ends, which lost 4 bases and 0 bases, there was a span of 10 bases. Germline lookup yields CDR1 SNHLY and CDR2 FYNNEI. The CDR3 has 15 residues. The CDR3 nucleotides are TGTGCCAGCAGTGTAGGTGGGGTAGCCAAAAACATTCAGTACTTC. Translation: CASSVGGVAKNIQYF.

V and J are TRBV9 and TRBJ2-7, with D maybe TRBD2 (5 bases). The CDR3 sequence is 10 residues long. The V and J ends lost 8 bases and 8 bases respectively, with 11 bases between them. CDR1 and CDR2 from the germline V gene are SGDLS and YYNGEE. DNA for the CDR3: TGTGCCAGGGGCGGGCAGAAGCAGTACTTC. Amino acids: CARGGQKQYF.

The chain uses TRBV7-6 and TRBJ2-1, with 11 bases aligning to TRBD2. Germline CDR1 reads SGHVS; CDR2 reads FNYEAQ. This CDR3 spans 17 amino acids. Trimming at V came to 4 bases and at J to 3 bases, leaving 8 bases not matched to a gene. CDR3 region: CASSSGVAGGVYNEQFF. The CDR3 nucleotides read TGTGCCAGCAGCTCCGGGGTAGCGGGGGGGGTCTACAATGAGCAGTTCTTC.

This clone was seen only once. This chain joins TRBV19 and TRBJ2-7; TRBD2 might be the D (5 bases). CDR3 length: 14 amino acids. Germline CDR1 is LNHDA and CDR2 is SQIVND (reference sequence). With 3 bases removed from V and 2 bases from J, the gap between germline ends came to 11 bases. CDR3 residues: CASSIGDGAYEQYF. The DNA of the CDR3 is TGTGCCAGTAGTATCGGCGACGGGGCCTACGAGCAGTACTTC.